Below, 11 T cell receptor beta chains from the same sample are listed, as sequenced in a study of vaccination and CD4 T cells after COVID-19. At the Johns Hopkins FTIC core, DNA taken from cultured CD4+ T cells was sequenced by way of the Oncomine TCR Beta short-read assay. TCRdb reprocessed the PCR reads with MiXCR, giving one entry per CDR3 protein. The sample gives roughly 12,000 distinct CDR3 sequences, over 70% of which show up once; 11% is in the top ten. No antigen has been assigned to these receptors. The treatment here: approximately 9-day PBMC culture with coronavirus spike peptide pools or control peptides (ViraFEST assay). Sequenced sample: CD4+ T cells from blood, cultured in vitro. The receptors here all came from a human donor who had recovered from COVID-19.

The chain is built from TRBV20-1 and TRBJ2-7; unclear D gene. Trimming took 3 bases from V and 2 from J, leaving 20 bases between them. There are 16 residues in the CDR3. Germline V gene data show CDR1 as DFQATT and CDR2 as SNEGSKA (reference sequence). The DNA of the CDR3 is TGCAGTGCTAGGTCGCAGGAGACTTACGAAACCTACGAGCAGTACTTC. Protein sequence: CSARSQETYETYEQYF.

The rearrangement uses TRBV19 and TRBJ2-7; 7 bases map to TRBD1. Germline V gene sequence: CDR1 LNHDA, CDR2 SQIVND (reference sequence). The CDR3 loop spans 15 amino acids. V lost 4 bases and J lost 6; bases outside the gene matches: 12. CDR3 nucleotides: TGTGCCAGTAGTACGAGTGACAGGGTTGGCACCGAGCAGTACTTC. Protein sequence: CASSTSDRVGTEQYF.

This clonotype is judged medium-sized. The chain carries TRBV7-9 and TRBJ2-5; TRBD1 matches 7 bases. V lost 1 base, J lost 5 bases, and 7 bases stayed unmatched. CDR3 length: 15 amino acids. CDR1 is SEHNR, CDR2 FQNEAQ, per germline (reference sequence). CDR3 region: CASSLGGTVYETQYF. CDR3 in DNA: TGTGCCAGCAGCTTAGGGGGGACAGTTTACGAGACCCAGTACTTC.

V is TRBV20-1 and J is TRBJ1-6; D gene ambiguous. V lost 5 bases to trimming and J lost 0 bases, with 8 bases between them. This CDR3 comprises 14 residues. Germline V gene sequence: CDR1 DFQATT, CDR2 SNEGSKA (reference sequence). The DNA of the CDR3 is TGCAGTGCTGGTGGAAGCTCCTATAATTCACCCCTCCACTTT. Its translation is CSAGGSSYNSPLHF.

This clonotype appeared a few times. The chain employs TRBV7-7 and TRBJ1-2, with 12 bases aligning to TRBD1. The germline CDR1 and CDR2 sequences are SSHAT and FNYEAQ (reference sequence). This CDR3 is 18 amino acids long. V was pared by 1 base and J by 7 bases, with 13 bases of the junction left unmatched. CDR3 in amino acids: CASSLGAFGTGGRGGYTF. CDR3 in DNA: TGTGCCAGCAGCTTAGGTGCGTTTGGGACAGGGGGCCGCGGTGGCTACACCTTC.

The rearrangement uses TRBV18 and TRBJ2-1; no reliable D call. CDR1 and CDR2 (germline): KGHSH, LQKENI. Trimming removed 0 bases at V and 0 bases at J, with 6 bases between. CDR3 length equals 15 residues. The CDR3 is CASSPPQSSYNEQFF. The DNA of the CDR3 is TGTGCCAGCTCACCACCCCAGAGCTCCTACAATGAGCAGTTCTTC.

The V and J genes are TRBV20-1 and TRBJ2-3; D remains ambiguous. Trimming removed 4 bases at V and 4 bases at J, with 12 bases between. Germline V CDR1 and CDR2: DFQATT, SNEGSKA (reference sequence). The CDR3 sequence is 13 residues long. The CDR3 bases are TGCAGTGCTATAGGCAGTTCCTCAGATACGCAGTATTTT. It translates to CSAIGSSSDTQYF.

This clonotype was observed a handful of times. The V gene is TRBV5-4, the J gene TRBJ1-5; D call uncertain. The CDR3 spans 16 residues. The germline CDR1 and CDR2 sequences are SGHNT and YYREEE (reference sequence). Trimming left V 4 bases short and J 4 bases short, with 18 bases between. CDR3 sequence reads: CASSPNPTSPNQPQHF. The CDR3 nucleotides are TGTGCCAGCAGCCCTAACCCGACGTCTCCAAATCAGCCCCAGCATTTT.

The J gene is TRBJ1-1, the V gene TRBV25-1; no firm D call. Germline values: CDR1 MGHDK, CDR2 SYGVNS. Trimming removed 3 bases from V and 11 bases from J, with 13 bases in between. The CDR3 sequence is 12 residues long. CDR3 nucleotide sequence: TGTGCCAGCAGTGAGAGTGGCGCTCGGGCTTTCTTT. It is translated as CASSESGARAFF.

This clonotype was detected a few times. The V gene is TRBV27, the J gene TRBJ2-5, with 7 positions matching TRBD2. The length of the CDR3 is 16 residues. The trim removed 5 bases at V and 1 base at J, leaving 10 bases unmatched. CDR1 is MNHEY, CDR2 SMNVEV, per germline (reference sequence). Here the CDR3 DNA reads TGTGCCAGCAGTCCCGGGGGGTGGGGGATCCAAGAGACCCAGTACTTC. Its translation is CASSPGGWGIQETQYF.

V is TRBV7-2 and J is TRBJ1-1; D ambiguous. V was cut by 2 bases and J by 5 bases, with 6 bases left in between. Looked up from germline, CDR1 is SGHTA and CDR2 is FQGNSA. The CDR3 has 12 residues. The chain's CDR3 is CASSLMGTEAFF. The DNA of the CDR3 is TGTGCCAGCAGCTTAATGGGTACTGAAGCTTTCTTT.